The rows below give T cell receptor beta chains drawn from one sample of a study of blood T cell repertoires in COVID-19. The data were produced by immunoSEQ multiplex PCR, yet TCRdb's version contains in-frame clones alone and is incomplete. This table holds approximately 250,000 clones, roughly 83% found once. The specimen was peripheral blood. These receptors were taken from a woman aged 45 to 65 with acute or convalescent COVID-19. Both conserved end residues are part of each CDR3. D genes are given only for firm matches. Size is stated for part of the rows, as once, few or many counts, or as a class when the clone is expanded.

j_call clone_size v_call d_call cdr3_nt cdr3_aa
TRBJ2-7 . TRBV9 . TGTGCCAGCAGCCCACTGACTACTGGCGAGCAGTACTTC CASSPLTTGEQYF
TRBJ1-5 . TRBV28 TRBD1 TGTGCCAGCAGTAAACGACAGGGAATTCAGCCCCAGCATTTT CASSKRQGIQPQHF
TRBJ1-2 . TRBV6-2/TRBV6-3 . TGTGCCAGCAGTTCGGACAGCGCTAACTATGGCTACACCTTC CASSSDSANYGYTF
TRBJ1-2 . TRBV4-2 . TGTGCCAGCAGCCAAGTTCAGGAGGATGGCTACACCTTC CASSQVQEDGYTF
TRBJ1-2 . TRBV4-1 TRBD1 TGCGCCAGCAGCCAGACCCAACAGGGGGGCCTTGGCTACACCTTC CASSQTQQGGLGYTF
TRBJ1-1 . TRBV14 TRBD1 TGTGCCAGCAGCCAAGTGACAGGGAGTGTCACTGAAGCTTTCTTT CASSQVTGSVTEAFF
TRBJ2-5 . TRBV18 . TGTGCCAGCTCACCACGCGGGTGGGAGACCCAGTACTTC CASSPRGWETQYF
TRBJ1-5 . TRBV6-5 . TGTGCCAGCACCGGCGGGGTGGAATATCAGCCCCAGCATTTT CASTGGVEYQPQHF
TRBJ1-2 . TRBV5-1 TRBD1 TGCGCCAGCAGGACGCGGACAGGGGGTAACTATGGCTACACCTTC CASRTRTGGNYGYTF
TRBJ1-1 . TRBV5-4 . TGTGCCAGCAGCTTGGGGGGCCAGGGGAACACTGAAGCTTTCTTT CASSLGGQGNTEAFF
TRBJ2-2 . TRBV2 . TGTGCCAGCAGTGACAGACGGGACACCGGGGAGCTGTTTTTT CASSDRRDTGELFF
TRBJ1-1 . TRBV19 . TGTGCCAGTAGTCAAACGAGGCGGACTGAAGCTTTCTTT CASSQTRRTEAFF
TRBJ1-2 few TRBV5-1 TRBD1 TGCGCCAGCAGCCTTACAGGGGACCCAAACTATGGCTACACCTTC CASSLTGDPNYGYTF
TRBJ1-1 . TRBV3-1/TRBV3-2 . TGTGCCAGCAGCCAAGATCGGCGGGTGAACACTGAAGCTTTCTTT CASSQDRRVNTEAFF
TRBJ2-3 . TRBV18 TRBD1 TGTGCCAGCTCTCAAAACCAGGGGGCTTCCACAGATACGCAGTATTTT CASSQNQGASTDTQYF
TRBJ2-3 once TRBV7-2 TRBD1 TGTGCCAGCAATCCAGGGGGCACAGGGGGCACAGATACGCAGTATTTT CASNPGGTGGTDTQYF
TRBJ1-5 few TRBV5-1 TRBD1 TGCGCCAGCAGCCCCGGGACAGGGGCGGGTCAGCCCCAGCATTTT CASSPGTGAGQPQHF
TRBJ1-5 . TRBV6-5 . TGTGCCAGCAGTACGGGACAAGGCCAGCCCCAGCATTTT CASSTGQGQPQHF
TRBJ2-2 . TRBV11-1 TRBD1 TGTGCCAGCAGCTTGGAAGGGACAGGAGCCGGCGGGGAGCTGTTTTTT CASSLEGTGAGGELFF
TRBJ1-2 . TRBV28 . TGTGCCAGCAATTATTATACAGGGCGAGAGTATGGCTACACCTTC CASNYYTGREYGYTF
TRBJ2-3 . TRBV27 . TGTGCCAGCAGTTTAGAGGGCAGAAGCACAGATACGCAGTATTTT CASSLEGRSTDTQYF
TRBJ2-7 . TRBV6-1 TRBD1 TGTGCCAGCAGTGAACCCGGGACAGGGGGCTACGAGCAGTACTTC CASSEPGTGGYEQYF
TRBJ2-3 . TRBV7-8 TRBD1 TGTGCCAGCAGCTATACAGGGGGTGCAACAGATACGCAGTATTTT CASSYTGGATDTQYF
TRBJ2-4 few TRBV4-2 TRBD1 TGTGCCAGCAGCCTCGTCGGGACAGAAATAGCCAAAAACATTCAGTACTTC CASSLVGTEIAKNIQYF
TRBJ1-2 . TRBV12-3/TRBV12-4 TRBD1 TGTGCCAGCAGCTTAGACAGGGGGCTTGGCTACACCTTC CASSLDRGLGYTF
TRBJ2-3 . TRBV6-5 . TGTGCCAGCAACCAGGGGGGAAGCACAGATACGCAGTATTTT CASNQGGSTDTQYF
TRBJ2-1 . TRBV28 TRBD2 TGTGCCAGCAGTTTAGGCGGGAGGGCCGTACATGAGCAGTTCTTC CASSLGGRAVHEQFF
TRBJ2-3 . TRBV3-1/TRBV3-2 . TGTGCCAGCAGCCCCCCCCTAGCAGCGAGCACAGATACGCAGTATTTT CASSPPLAASTDTQYF
TRBJ2-3 . TRBV10-2 TRBD2 TGCGCCAGCGCTCCCGGGGCGGGAGTAGATACGCAGTATTTT CASAPGAGVDTQYF
TRBJ2-7 . TRBV30 . TGTGCCTGGTCACAGGGAACCGAGCAGTACTTC CAWSQGTEQYF
TRBJ2-3 . TRBV10-2 TRBD2 TGCGCCAGCAGTCGGAGCGGGAGGGGAGATACGCAGTATTTT CASSRSGRGDTQYF
TRBJ2-7 . TRBV4-2 . TGTGCCAGCAGCCAAGGCGGGGTGGGTGAGCAGTACTTC CASSQGGVGEQYF
TRBJ1-1 . TRBV7-9 . TGTGCCAGCAATTCCCCACGGGCTTTCTTT CASNSPRAFF
TRBJ1-5 . TRBV19 . TGTGCCAGTATTGCAGGAAGGAGCAATCAGCCCCAGCATTTT CASIAGRSNQPQHF
TRBJ2-5 few TRBV19 . TGTGCCAGTAGGACACACAGGGAAGAGACCCAGTACTTC CASRTHREETQYF
TRBJ2-7 few TRBV19 TRBD2 TGTGCCAGTAGTATAGAGAGGACTAGCGGAACCTACGAGCAGTACTTC CASSIERTSGTYEQYF
TRBJ1-1 . TRBV19 . TGTGCCAGTAGCACCATCTGGGGACAGAACACTGAAGCTTTCTTT CASSTIWGQNTEAFF
TRBJ1-2 few TRBV10-1 . TGCGCCAGCAGGGACACGGTCTATGGCTACACCTTC CASRDTVYGYTF
TRBJ2-1 . TRBV30 TRBD2 TGTGCCTGGAGGCGGCTAGCGGGAAACAATGAGCAGTTCTTC CAWRRLAGNNEQFF
TRBJ2-3 few TRBV7-2 . TGTGCCAGCAGCCGCACGATCGGGAAACGAGATACGCAGTATTTT CASSRTIGKRDTQYF
TRBJ1-3 . TRBV6-5 TRBD1 TGTGCCAGCAGCACAGGGGCCTCTGGAAACACCATATATTTT CASSTGASGNTIYF
TRBJ2-6 . TRBV19 . TGTGCCAGTAGTACCGACACAGGGATTGGGGCCAACGTCCTGACTTTC CASSTDTGIGANVLTF
TRBJ1-2 . TRBV18 . TGTGCCAGCTCACCAGGGGGGATTACTACTATGCGCTACACCTTC CASSPGGITTMRYTF
TRBJ2-7 few TRBV7-2 . TGTGCCAGCAGCTTAAGGTTTCAGGGGGGCCACGAGCAGTACTTC CASSLRFQGGHEQYF
TRBJ1-2 . TRBV28 TRBD1 TGTGCCAGCAGTCCGCCGGGACAGGGGGAACGCGGCTACACCTTC CASSPPGQGERGYTF
TRBJ2-2 . TRBV24-1 TRBD1 TGTGCCACCAGTGATTTGGGGACAGGGCCTGACGGGGAGCTGTTTTTT CATSDLGTGPDGELFF
TRBJ2-2 . TRBV7-2 TRBD2 TGTGCCAGCAGCCTCAGACTAGCGGAGGGCGGGGAGCTGTTTTTT CASSLRLAEGGELFF
TRBJ2-2 . TRBV11-2 . TGTGCCAGCAGCTTAGCAGGTATCACCGGGGAGCTGTTTTTT CASSLAGITGELFF
TRBJ2-1 . TRBV11-2 TRBD1 TGTGCCAGCAGGCCCGGGACAGGGCGGGGGAATGAGCAGTTCTTC CASRPGTGRGNEQFF
TRBJ2-7 . TRBV3-1/TRBV3-2 . TGTGCCAGCAGCCAAGGACCGGAGATCGAGCAGTACTTC CASSQGPEIEQYF
TRBJ1-1 . TRBV10-3 TRBD1 TGTGCCGCGGACAGGGGGCAGGGGGCTGAAGCTTTCTTT CAADRGQGAEAFF
TRBJ2-1 . TRBV7-9 TRBD2 TGTGCCAGCAGCCGGGCGGGAGACAATGAGCAGTTCTTC CASSRAGDNEQFF
TRBJ2-5 . TRBV7-2 . TGTGCCAGCAGCTTACTGGGGGCAGACCAAGAGACCCAGTACTTC CASSLLGADQETQYF
TRBJ2-1 . TRBV30 TRBD1 TGTGCCTGGAGGACAGGGTTCAATGAGCAGTTCTTC CAWRTGFNEQFF